What follows describes a single TCR beta chain. Its antigen is unknown. This sample is drawn from a study of blood T cells in healthy people across ages. Each sample yielded at least 6 million isolated PBMCs. Overall study results and limits: When set beside aged donors, long-lived donors presented more naive CD4+ cells and higher diversity. The fall in TCR beta diversity per million T cells was roughly linear with age.

Primed by a sample-barcoded 5' primer and a J-beta primer mix, a second PCR proceeded for roughly 6 to 12 cycles. MiXCR was run by TCRdb on the 5' RACE reads, yielding one entry per CDR3 protein. This sample yields 550,000 to 700,000 distinct CDR3 sequences, of which approximately 27% are seen a single time; roughly 20% belongs to the top ten. V shed 8 bases and J shed 7 bases, with 17 bases lying between them. The CDR3 consists of 14 residues. What was sequenced was blood. The chain links TRBV12-3 or TRBV12-4 to TRBJ1-4, with a possible D match to TRBD1 (6 bases). This TCR was recovered from a woman in her 70s in good health. CDR3 in DNA: TGTGCCAGCTCGTTGTCGGGGGCCGGTGAAAAACTGTTTTTT. It codes for CASSLSGAGEKLFF.